These 5 T cell receptor beta chains were all obtained from the same sample, sequenced in a study of blood T cell repertoires in COVID-19. Repertoires were generated with immunoSEQ multiplex PCR, while TCRdb's copy carries only in-frame clones and drops some. The data hold approximately 45,000 clones, with 90% observed a single time. The sample consisted of peripheral blood. These receptors all come from a man aged 70 or older with acute or convalescent COVID-19.

The CDR3 sequence is CASSSLTGAYEQYF. The CDR3 DNA sequence: TGTGCCAGCAGCTCCTTGACAGGGGCCTACGAGCAGTACTTC. The rearrangement links TRBV7-8 to TRBJ2-7, with TRBD1 identical over 8 bases. Trimming took 4 bases from V and 2 from J; bases not matched to a gene: 4. The CDR3 sequence is 14 residues long. Germline V gives CDR1 SGHVS, CDR2 FQNEAQ. The full variable domain, in which reference TRBV7-8 and TRBJ2-7 provide the parts outside the CDR3, is GAGVSQSPRYKVAKRGQDVALRCDPISGHVSLFWYQQALGQGPEFLTYFQNEAQLDKSGLPSDRFFAERPEGSVSTLKIQRTQQEDSAVYLCASSSLTGAYEQYFGPGTRLTVT.

The chain couples TRBV4-2 to TRBJ1-4, with TRBD1 matching 8 bases. Germline CDR1 and CDR2: LGHNA and YNFKEQ. The CDR3 length is 16 residues. The ends lost 2 bases at V and 5 bases at J; junction bases unmatched: 7. DNA for the CDR3: TGTGCCAGCAGCCAACCTGACAGGGGCACGAATGAAAAACTGTTTTTT. Encoded protein: CASSQPDRGTNEKLFF.

The chain is built from TRBV19 and TRBJ1-1, with D possibly being TRBD1 (5 bases). V dropped 8 bases and J dropped 0 bases, with 13 bases sitting between them. There are 14 residues in the CDR3. Germline values: CDR1 LNHDA, CDR2 SQIVND (reference sequence). CDR3 sequence reads: CASGRGQLNTEAFF. CDR3 in DNA: TGTGCCAGTGGAAGGGGCCAGTTGAACACTGAAGCTTTCTTT. Full variable domain (rest looked up from reference TRBV19 and TRBJ1-1): DGGITQSPKYLFRKEGQNVTLSCEQNLNHDAMYWYRQDPGQGLRLIYYSQIVNDFQKGDIAEGYSVSREKKESFPLTVTSAQKNPTAFYLCASGRGQLNTEAFFGQGTRLTVV.

This clone has just one count. The genes are TRBV12-3 or TRBV12-4 and TRBJ1-1; D uncertain. The CDR3 runs to 13 residues. Trimming removed 1 base at V and 4 bases at J, with 7 bases between. CDR3 loop: CASSLGQVTEAFF. CDR3 sequence (DNA): TGTGCCAGCAGTTTAGGTCAGGTCACTGAAGCTTTCTTT.

This sequence joins TRBV19 and TRBJ1-4; no definite D call. This CDR3 is built from 12 residues. V was cut by 2 bases and J by 7 bases, with 5 bases left in between. The germline V gene encodes CDR1 LNHDA and CDR2 SQIVND (reference sequence). Written as DNA, the CDR3 is TGTGCCAGTAGTATACGGGGTGAAAAACTGTTTTTT. Translation gives CASSIRGEKLFF.